This T cell receptor (beta chain) is from a study of control samples from healthy donors and cancer patients. V lost 2 bases to trimming and J lost 6 bases; unmatched junction nucleotides: 0. The CDR3 sequence is 13 residues long. Looked up from germline, CDR1 is LGHDT and CDR2 is YNNKEL (reference sequence). Clones were sequenced by immunoSEQ multiplex PCR, and TCRdb holds only the in-frame ones, with some missing. Among fewer than 200,000 clones listed, over 95% were seen once. This clone was found once. Sequencing used blood. The source of this sequence is a woman between 25 and 40 years old in good health. This chain connects TRBV3-1 (or the pseudogene TRBV3-2) to TRBJ1-4; 7 bases match TRBD1. The CDR3 sequence is CASSQQGDEKLFF. The CDR3 DNA reads TGTGCCAGCAGCCAACAGGGGGATGAAAAACTGTTTTTT.